What follows is one TCR beta chain and its context. Its specificity is unknown. Trimming removed 0 bases at V and 4 bases at J, with 15 bases between. This CDR3 has 16 amino acids. CDR1 and CDR2 from the germline V gene are MGHDK and SYGVNS. This entry is derived from a study of shared clonotypes between healthy human individuals. Per the original data handling: Filtering differed since immunoSEQ provided only junctions, with no quality scores. Data came from immunoSEQ multiplex PCR; TCRdb stores just in-frame clones and leaves some out. V and J calls plus clone size are reproduced from that table; the DNA served to infer D and trimming. This repertoire shows a few million clones, approximately 93% found once; its top ten account for about 0.39%. Study observations and caveats: In the sorted subsets, rarefaction showed sequencing was incomplete despite large depth.

The receptor comes from a man aged 18-30 years in good health. Some clones in this sample may be carry-over from other donors' samples. V usage is TRBV25-1 and J usage is TRBJ2-5, with D possibly being TRBD2 (5 bases). The sample consisted of naive CD4+ T cells from PBMCs. Subset indicated: CD45RA+ positively selected. The CDR3 sequence: CASSEYSTGVRETQYF. As DNA, the CDR3 is TGTGCCAGCAGTGAATATAGTACCGGGGTCCGAGAGACCCAGTACTTC.